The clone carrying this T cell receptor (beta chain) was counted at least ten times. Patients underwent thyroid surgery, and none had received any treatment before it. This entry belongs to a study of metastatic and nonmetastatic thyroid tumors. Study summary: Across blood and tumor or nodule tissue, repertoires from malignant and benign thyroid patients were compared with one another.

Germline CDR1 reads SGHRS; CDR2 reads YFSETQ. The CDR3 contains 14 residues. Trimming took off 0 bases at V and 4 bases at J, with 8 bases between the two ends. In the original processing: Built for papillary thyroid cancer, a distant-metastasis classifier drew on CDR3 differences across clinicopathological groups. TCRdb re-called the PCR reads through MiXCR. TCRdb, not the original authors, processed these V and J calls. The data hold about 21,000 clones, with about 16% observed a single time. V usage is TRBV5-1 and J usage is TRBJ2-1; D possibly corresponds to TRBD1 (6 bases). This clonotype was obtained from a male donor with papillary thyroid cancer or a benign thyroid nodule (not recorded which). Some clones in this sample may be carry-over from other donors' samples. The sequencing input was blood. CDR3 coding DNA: TGCGCCAGCAGCTTGGGACAGGCTTACAATGAGCAGTTCTTC. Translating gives CASSLGQAYNEQFF. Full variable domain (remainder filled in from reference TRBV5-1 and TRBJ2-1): KAGVTQTPRYLIKTRGQQVTLSCSPISGHRSVSWYQQTPGQGLQFLFEYFSETQRNKGNFPGRFSGRQFSNSRSEMNVSTLELGDSALYLCASSLGQAYNEQFFGPGTRLTVL.